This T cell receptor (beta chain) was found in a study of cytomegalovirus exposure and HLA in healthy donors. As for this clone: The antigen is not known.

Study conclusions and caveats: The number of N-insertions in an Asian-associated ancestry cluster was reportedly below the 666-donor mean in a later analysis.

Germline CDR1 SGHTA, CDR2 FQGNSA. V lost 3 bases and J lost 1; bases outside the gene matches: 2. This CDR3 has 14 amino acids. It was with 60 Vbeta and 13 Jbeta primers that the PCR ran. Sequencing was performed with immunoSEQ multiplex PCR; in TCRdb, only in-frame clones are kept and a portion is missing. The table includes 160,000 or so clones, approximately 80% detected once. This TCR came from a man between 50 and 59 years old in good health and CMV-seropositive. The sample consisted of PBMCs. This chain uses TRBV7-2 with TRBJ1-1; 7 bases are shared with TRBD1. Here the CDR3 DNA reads TGTGCCAGCAGCTTGGGACAGCAGAACACTGAAGCTTTCTTT. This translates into CASSLGQQNTEAFF.